Here is one TCR beta chain with its context. Its antigen remains unidentified. Data came from immunoSEQ multiplex PCR; TCRdb stores just in-frame clones and leaves some out. The sample includes about 70,000 clones, 90% of them seen just once. This specimen belongs to a study of cytotoxic CD8 clonotypes in ibrutinib-treated CLL. Points from the study as a whole: Contraction or stability on treatment characterized the public clonotypes, which were uncommon. Sampling times, which were not matched between the groups, differed between sustained-remission patients and progressing patients.

The CDR3 consists of 15 residues. V lost 2 bases to trimming and J lost 2 bases, with 13 bases between them. In germline, CDR1 is GTSNPN, CDR2 SVGIG (reference sequence). The rearrangement links TRBV30 to TRBJ1-3; D possibly corresponds to TRBD1 (6 bases). The clonotype was recovered from a human donor with chronic lymphocytic leukemia. Sequenced material: PBMCs, taken after 12 months of ibrutinib treatment. The CDR3 here is CAWSHRDTAGNTIYF. The CDR3 DNA follows: TGTGCCTGGAGTCACCGGGACACCGCTGGAAACACCATATATTTT. Combining the CDR3 with reference TRBV30 and TRBJ1-3 gives the whole variable domain SQTIHQWPATLVQPVGSPLSLECTVEGTSNPNLYWYRQAAGRGLQLLFYSVGIGQISSEVPQNLSASRPQDRQFILSSKKLLLSDSGFYLCAWSHRDTAGNTIYFGEGSWLTVV.